Presented here are 3 T cell receptor beta chains from one specimen sequenced in a study of PD-L1 blockade in urothelial cancer. TCRdb's table, derived via immunoSEQ multiplex PCR, lists solely in-frame clones and lacks some. In the table there are more than 35,000 clones, about a third of which are singletons. This sample comprised tumor tissue, obtained before atezolizumab (anti-PD-L1) treatment. These receptors all stem from a man in his fifties or sixties with urothelial cancer.

This chain links TRBV18 with TRBJ2-3; D perhaps matches TRBD2 (6 bases). The CDR3 spans 15 residues. Germline V CDR1 and CDR2: KGHSH, LQKENI. V was pared by 3 bases and J by 3 bases, with 13 bases between. CDR3 sequence: CASSPDIGGTDTQYF. The CDR3 bases are TGTGCCAGCTCACCGGACATCGGGGGAACAGATACGCAGTATTTT.

This clone was recorded a few times. V and J are TRBV29-1 and TRBJ1-1, with TRBD1 identical over 11 bases. The CDR3 runs to 16 residues. Germline values: CDR1 SQVTM, CDR2 ANQGSEA. The V and J ends lost 1 base and 6 bases, in that order; junction bases with no gene match: 10. The CDR3 sequence: CSVEVVVGTGGPEAFF. The DNA for the CDR3 is TGCAGCGTTGAAGTTGTGGTCGGGACAGGGGGACCTGAAGCTTTCTTT.

V is TRBV2 and J is TRBJ1-2; 7 bases line up with TRBD1. This CDR3 has 14 residues. Germline V gene lookup returns CDR1 SNHLY and CDR2 FYNNEI. V lost 3 bases and J lost 8; bases outside the gene matches: 9. CDR3 in amino acids: CASSDTGAGIGYTF. The CDR3 nucleotides read TGTGCCAGCAGTGACACAGGGGCTGGAATCGGCTACACCTTC.